Listed below are T cell receptor beta chains from one sample, sequenced in a study of T cell responses to AZD1222 COVID-19 vaccine. Profiling relied on immunoSEQ multiplex PCR, and the TCRdb table lists in-frame clones only, not all of them. The sample lists some 180,000 clones, over 80% seen once, with under 7.5% in the top ten. The sequencing here drew on peripheral blood, taken on day 0 of AZD1222 vaccination. The source is an adult in good health. The CDR3 runs from the conserved cysteine through the conserved F or W. D genes are given only for firm matches. Size is stated for part of the rows, as once, few or many counts, or as a class when the clone is expanded.

clone size: .; D gene: .; J gene: TRBJ1-5; V gene: TRBV12-3/TRBV12-4; CDR3 DNA: TGTGCCAGCAGTTTAGCGTCGTTTCAGCCCCAGCATTTT; CDR3 protein: CASSLASFQPQHF
clone size: .; D gene: .; J gene: TRBJ1-4; V gene: TRBV5-1; CDR3 DNA: TGCGCCAGCAGCTTGGAGAGAGGTGCAACTAATGAAAAACTGTTTTTT; CDR3 protein: CASSLERGATNEKLFF
clone size: .; D gene: TRBD1; J gene: TRBJ2-6; V gene: TRBV13; CDR3 DNA: TGTGCCAGCAGCTTCACACAGGGGGCAAATCTCCTTCGCTCTGGGGCCAACGTCCTGACTTTC; CDR3 protein: CASSFTQGANLLRSGANVLTF
clone size: .; D gene: TRBD2; J gene: TRBJ2-1; V gene: TRBV6-5; CDR3 DNA: TGTGCCAGCAAAACTAGCGGGAGCAATGAGCAGTTCTTC; CDR3 protein: CASKTSGSNEQFF
clone size: .; D gene: .; J gene: TRBJ1-1; V gene: TRBV6-5; CDR3 DNA: TGTGCCAGCAGGCGCGAAGGAGGAGGGAACACTGAAGCTTTCTTT; CDR3 protein: CASRREGGGNTEAFF
clone size: few; D gene: .; J gene: TRBJ1-6; V gene: TRBV7-9; CDR3 DNA: TGTGCCAGCAGCTTACGGTGGGATTCACCCCTCCACTTT; CDR3 protein: CASSLRWDSPLHF
clone size: .; D gene: .; J gene: TRBJ1-2; V gene: TRBV30; CDR3 DNA: TGTGCCTGGAGTGTAGGGCCCGGCTACACCTTC; CDR3 protein: CAWSVGPGYTF
clone size: .; D gene: TRBD1; J gene: TRBJ1-2; V gene: TRBV6-2/TRBV6-3; CDR3 DNA: TGTGCCAGCAGTGGGGAGGGACAGGACGCTCGGCGTTACTATGGCTACACCTTC; CDR3 protein: CASSGEGQDARRYYGYTF
clone size: .; D gene: .; J gene: TRBJ1-4; V gene: TRBV2; CDR3 DNA: TGTGCCAGCAGTGAACAGGGGCCTTATAATGAAAAACTGTTTTTT; CDR3 protein: CASSEQGPYNEKLFF
clone size: .; D gene: .; J gene: TRBJ2-2; V gene: TRBV19; CDR3 DNA: TGTGCCAGTACCCCGTTTGGGGGCCCGAACACCGGGGAGCTGTTTTTT; CDR3 protein: CASTPFGGPNTGELFF
clone size: .; D gene: TRBD1; J gene: TRBJ1-2; V gene: TRBV30; CDR3 DNA: TGTGCCTGGATCTGGACAGGGGCTAACTATGGCTACACCTTC; CDR3 protein: CAWIWTGANYGYTF
clone size: .; D gene: .; J gene: TRBJ1-4; V gene: TRBV27; CDR3 DNA: TGTGCCAGCAGTTTTTGGGGGGCGAGTGAAAAACTGTTTTTT; CDR3 protein: CASSFWGASEKLFF
clone size: once; D gene: .; J gene: TRBJ1-3; V gene: TRBV5-4; CDR3 DNA: TGTGCCAGCAGCTCGTACAGGGACTCTGGAAACACCATATATTTT; CDR3 protein: CASSSYRDSGNTIYF
clone size: .; D gene: .; J gene: TRBJ2-7; V gene: TRBV6-1; CDR3 DNA: TGTGCCAGCAGTGAACGGGGAGATACGGGATACGAGCAGTACTTC; CDR3 protein: CASSERGDTGYEQYF
clone size: .; D gene: .; J gene: TRBJ1-4; V gene: TRBV28; CDR3 DNA: TGTGCCAGCAGTCTCGGGCCCTCAAAACTGTTTTTT; CDR3 protein: CASSLGPSKLFF
clone size: .; D gene: .; J gene: TRBJ1-4; V gene: TRBV3-1/TRBV3-2; CDR3 DNA: TGTGCCAGCAGCCACGGGGCTAATGAAAAACTGTTTTTT; CDR3 protein: CASSHGANEKLFF
clone size: .; D gene: TRBD1; J gene: TRBJ1-5; V gene: TRBV2; CDR3 DNA: TGTGCCAGCAGTGTGGGACAGTCCCTTCAGCCCCAGCATTTT; CDR3 protein: CASSVGQSLQPQHF
clone size: .; D gene: TRBD1; J gene: TRBJ2-3; V gene: TRBV30; CDR3 DNA: TGTGCCTGGAGTATTCTTCGGTACCAGGACAGGAGACCTAGCACAGATACGCAGTATTTT; CDR3 protein: CAWSILRYQDRRPSTDTQYF
clone size: once; D gene: .; J gene: TRBJ2-1; V gene: TRBV4-2; CDR3 DNA: TGTGCCAGCAGCCAGGATGACAATGAGCAGTTCTTC; CDR3 protein: CASSQDDNEQFF
clone size: .; D gene: TRBD1; J gene: TRBJ1-5; V gene: TRBV5-6; CDR3 DNA: TGTGCCAGCAGCGCGGGACAGGGAGGTAGGAGCAATCAGCCCCAGCATTTT; CDR3 protein: CASSAGQGGRSNQPQHF
clone size: once; D gene: .; J gene: TRBJ2-3; V gene: TRBV3-1/TRBV3-2; CDR3 DNA: TGTGCCAGCAGCCAGGGCCGGGGGCCAGAAGTCACGCAGTATTTT; CDR3 protein: CASSQGRGPEVTQYF
clone size: .; D gene: .; J gene: TRBJ1-1; V gene: TRBV21-1; CDR3 DNA: TGTGCCAGCAACTACTTTGAGCCCATGAACACTGAAGCTTTCTTT; CDR3 protein: CASNYFEPMNTEAFF
clone size: .; D gene: TRBD2; J gene: TRBJ2-1; V gene: TRBV7-3; CDR3 DNA: TGTGCCAGCAGCCAGACTAGCGGGAGGTACAATGAGCAGTTCTTC; CDR3 protein: CASSQTSGRYNEQFF
clone size: .; D gene: .; J gene: TRBJ1-4; V gene: TRBV6-5; CDR3 DNA: TGTGCCAGCAGTTTATCTACCGGGATGCCTAATGAAAAACTGTTTTTT; CDR3 protein: CASSLSTGMPNEKLFF
clone size: .; D gene: .; J gene: TRBJ1-1; V gene: TRBV7-8; CDR3 DNA: TGTGCCAGCAGCACAGGATTAAATACTGAAGCTTTCTTT; CDR3 protein: CASSTGLNTEAFF
clone size: .; D gene: .; J gene: TRBJ2-1; V gene: TRBV5-5; CDR3 DNA: TGTGCCAGCAGCGTAAACAATGAGCAGTTCTTC; CDR3 protein: CASSVNNEQFF
clone size: .; D gene: TRBD2; J gene: TRBJ2-7; V gene: TRBV15; CDR3 DNA: TGTGCCACCAGCAGAGATCTAGGGACTAGCGGGAGACTCCCCTACGAGCAGTACTTC; CDR3 protein: CATSRDLGTSGRLPYEQYF
clone size: once; D gene: TRBD1; J gene: TRBJ1-1; V gene: TRBV6-5; CDR3 DNA: TGTGCCAGCAGGGTCCAGGGGGGCCGGCAGGATGAAGCTTTCTTT; CDR3 protein: CASRVQGGRQDEAFF
clone size: .; D gene: TRBD2; J gene: TRBJ2-1; V gene: TRBV27; CDR3 DNA: TGTGCCAGCAGTTTACTAGCGGGAGTGGAGGGTGAGCAGTTCTTC; CDR3 protein: CASSLLAGVEGEQFF
clone size: .; D gene: .; J gene: TRBJ1-1; V gene: TRBV6-5; CDR3 DNA: TGTGCCAGCAGTTACTCGGTGGGTAAGGGGAACACTGAAGCTTTCTTT; CDR3 protein: CASSYSVGKGNTEAFF
clone size: .; D gene: .; J gene: TRBJ1-5; V gene: TRBV7-2; CDR3 DNA: TGTGCCAGCAGCTTAGGGACATCTCAGCCCCAGCATTTT; CDR3 protein: CASSLGTSQPQHF
clone size: .; D gene: TRBD2; J gene: TRBJ2-3; V gene: TRBV5-4; CDR3 DNA: TGTGCCAGCAGCTTCTCACTAGCGGGGGGGACGGATACGCAGTATTTT; CDR3 protein: CASSFSLAGGTDTQYF
clone size: .; D gene: TRBD1; J gene: TRBJ1-2; V gene: TRBV7-9; CDR3 DNA: TGTGCCAGTGGGGAAGGACAGGGATATGGCTACACCTTC; CDR3 protein: CASGEGQGYGYTF
clone size: .; D gene: TRBD1; J gene: TRBJ2-2; V gene: TRBV6-5; CDR3 DNA: TGTGCCAGCACCATAACAGGGGACACCGGGGAGCTGTTTTTT; CDR3 protein: CASTITGDTGELFF
clone size: .; D gene: .; J gene: TRBJ2-7; V gene: TRBV21-1; CDR3 DNA: TGTGCCAGCAGCACAAAAGGGCAGGAGGGAGTCCCCTACGAGCAGTACTTC; CDR3 protein: CASSTKGQEGVPYEQYF
clone size: .; D gene: TRBD1; J gene: TRBJ1-4; V gene: TRBV6-1; CDR3 DNA: TGTGCCAGCAGTGACAGGGGGCGGTTTAATGAAAAACTGTTTTTT; CDR3 protein: CASSDRGRFNEKLFF
clone size: .; D gene: .; J gene: TRBJ2-3; V gene: TRBV24-1; CDR3 DNA: TGTGCCACCAGACAGGATTCAGATACGCAGTATTTT; CDR3 protein: CATRQDSDTQYF
clone size: .; D gene: .; J gene: TRBJ1-5; V gene: TRBV6-4; CDR3 DNA: TGTGCCAGCAGTGCAGGGTATAGCAATCAGCCCCAGCATTTT; CDR3 protein: CASSAGYSNQPQHF
clone size: .; D gene: .; J gene: TRBJ2-2; V gene: TRBV12-3/TRBV12-4; CDR3 DNA: TGTGCCAGCAGTTCACTTCGGACCGGGGAGCTGTTTTTT; CDR3 protein: CASSSLRTGELFF
clone size: .; D gene: .; J gene: TRBJ2-3; V gene: TRBV5-1; CDR3 DNA: TGCGCCAGCAGCTTGGGGGTCGGGGGGCCTACGCAGTATTTT; CDR3 protein: CASSLGVGGPTQYF
clone size: once; D gene: TRBD2; J gene: TRBJ2-1; V gene: TRBV29-1; CDR3 DNA: TGCAGCGCCCGCCTAGCGGGAAGGTACAATGAGCAGTTCTTC; CDR3 protein: CSARLAGRYNEQFF
clone size: .; D gene: .; J gene: TRBJ2-2; V gene: TRBV6-5; CDR3 DNA: TGTGCCAGCAGACGCGGCACAGGTGACACCGGGGAGCTGTTTTTT; CDR3 protein: CASRRGTGDTGELFF
clone size: .; D gene: TRBD1; J gene: TRBJ1-5; V gene: TRBV6-2/TRBV6-3; CDR3 DNA: TGTGCCAGCAGCCCCGGGACAGGGGCCCTCAATCAGCCCCAGCATTTT; CDR3 protein: CASSPGTGALNQPQHF
clone size: .; D gene: .; J gene: TRBJ2-3; V gene: TRBV9; CDR3 DNA: TGTGCCAGCACCCTCTTACCAGTCACAGATACGCAGTATTTT; CDR3 protein: CASTLLPVTDTQYF
clone size: .; D gene: TRBD2; J gene: TRBJ2-5; V gene: TRBV30; CDR3 DNA: TGTGCCTGGAGTAGCGGGGGACAAGAGACCCAGTACTTC; CDR3 protein: CAWSSGGQETQYF
clone size: .; D gene: .; J gene: TRBJ1-2; V gene: TRBV4-1; CDR3 DNA: TGCGCCAGCAGCCAAGATCGAGGGGTCGGCTATGGCTACACCTTC; CDR3 protein: CASSQDRGVGYGYTF
clone size: .; D gene: .; J gene: TRBJ2-4; V gene: TRBV5-5; CDR3 DNA: TGTGCCAGCAGCTTGGAGGGGCAGGGTATTTACATTCAGTACTTC; CDR3 protein: CASSLEGQGIYIQYF
clone size: few; D gene: .; J gene: TRBJ2-1; V gene: TRBV27; CDR3 DNA: TGTGCCAGCAGTTTATTAGAGCGGTACAATGAGCAGTTCTTC; CDR3 protein: CASSLLERYNEQFF
clone size: .; D gene: TRBD2; J gene: TRBJ2-7; V gene: TRBV27; CDR3 DNA: TGTGCCAGCAGTCTAAAGGGAAGGCTAGCGGGTTCGAGCTCCTACGAGCAGTACTTC; CDR3 protein: CASSLKGRLAGSSSYEQYF
clone size: .; D gene: TRBD1; J gene: TRBJ1-2; V gene: TRBV7-8; CDR3 DNA: TGTGCCAGCAGTGGGGACAGGGGACCCTATGGCTACACCTTC; CDR3 protein: CASSGDRGPYGYTF
clone size: .; D gene: .; J gene: TRBJ1-1; V gene: TRBV6-5; CDR3 DNA: TGTGCCAGCAGTTCTGCAAGGATGAACACTGAAGCTTTCTTT; CDR3 protein: CASSSARMNTEAFF